A single sample is the source of the 32 T cell receptor beta chains below, sequenced in a study of T cell repertoires in cytomegalovirus infection. TCRdb reprocessed the reads with MiXCR, giving one entry per CDR3 protein. Seen here are about 250,000 distinct CDR3 sequences, 17% observed once, and the top ten hold 40% to 55%. The sequenced sample consisted of CD8+ T cells from PBMCs. Source of these receptors: a human donor in good health (CMV status not recorded). Some clones in this sample may be carry-over from other donors' samples.

This clonotype was seen repeatedly, ten times or more. The chain employs TRBV7-8 and TRBJ2-3; no clear D gene. The germline CDR1 and CDR2 sequences are SGHVS and FQNEAQ. The CDR3 is 14 residues long. Trimming took 1 base from V and 1 from J, leaving 6 bases between them. The CDR3 DNA sequence: TGTGCCAGCAGCTTAGGCGTGGGCACAGATACGCAGTATTTT. Protein sequence: CASSLGVGTDTQYF.

In this sample, this clonotype turned up many times. The V gene is TRBV7-6, the J gene TRBJ2-2, with unresolved D. The CDR3 totals 11 residues. Germline V gene lookup returns CDR1 SGHVS and CDR2 FNYEAQ. Trimming shortened V by 4 bases and J by 4 bases, and 1 base separated the two germline ends. CDR3 sequence reads: CASSSTGELFF. DNA of the CDR3: TGTGCCAGCAGCTCCACCGGGGAGCTGTTTTTT.

V is TRBV29-1 and J is TRBJ2-7; the D gene is possibly TRBD1 (5 bases). The germline V and J ends were trimmed by 7 bases and 4 bases, with 11 bases remaining between them. Germline V lookup: CDR1 SQVTM, CDR2 ANQGSEA. The CDR3 length is 11 residues. The CDR3: CSGLRGYEQYF. CDR3 bases: TGCAGCGGCCTTAGGGGATACGAGCAGTACTTC.

J is TRBJ2-7 and V is TRBV6-2 or TRBV6-3; 7 positions match TRBD1. The CDR3 covers 14 residues. Germline values: CDR1 MNHEY, CDR2 SVGEGT. Trimming took 4 bases from V and 2 from J; bases not matched to a gene: 5. CDR3 DNA sequence: TGTGCCAGCAGTTGGGACAGACCACCCTACGAGCAGTACTTC. Its translation: CASSWDRPPYEQYF.

The gene calls are TRBV4-3 and TRBJ2-2; no clear D gene. Trimming removed 1 base from V and 5 bases from J, with 11 bases in between. Per the germline V gene, CDR1 is LGHNA and CDR2 is YSLEER. The length of the CDR3 is 15 residues. The CDR3 region is CASSQAPVGTGELFF. DNA of the CDR3: TGCGCCAGCAGCCAAGCCCCTGTGGGGACCGGGGAGCTGTTTTTT.

The table lists this clonotype with a few counts. In nucleotides, the CDR3 is TGTGCCAGTAGCCACGCCCGTGAGGGGGCAGGGAATCAGCCCCAGCATTTT. Residues: CASSHAREGAGNQPQHF. The chain employs TRBV19 and TRBJ1-5, with TRBD1 matching over 7 bases. Germline loops: CDR1 LNHDA, CDR2 SQIVND (reference sequence). The CDR3 extends over 17 amino acids. Losses at the gene ends were 6 bases for V and 4 bases for J; bases not matched to a gene: 15.

Details on this clonotype: One base away lies a much larger clone, so this may be a sequencing read error. In nucleotides, the CDR3 is TGTACCATCAGTGCGGAACAGGGCTATGAGCAGTTCTTC. Translated: CTISAEQGYEQFF. V usage is TRBV10-3 and J usage is TRBJ2-1; perhaps TRBD1 as D (6 bases). The CDR3 sequence is 13 residues long. Germline V CDR1 and CDR2: ENHRY, SYGVKD.

There are many counts of this clonotype. The gene calls are TRBV28 and TRBJ1-1; D unclear. CDR3 size: 13 residues. V was trimmed by 6 bases and J by 9 bases, leaving 17 bases between them. CDR1 is MDHEN and CDR2 is SYDVKM in the germline V gene. The CDR3 coding sequence is TGTGCCAGCAGAGAATTCGTCAGCCTGAAAGCTTTCTTT. It is translated as CASREFVSLKAFF.

V usage is TRBV10-3 and J usage is TRBJ2-1; 10 bases line up with TRBD2. The CDR3 length is 17 residues. The ends lost 2 bases at V and 10 bases at J; junction bases unmatched: 14. Germline CDR1 is ENHRY and CDR2 is SYGVKD. CDR3 amino acids: CAISEMGSGGPRPEQFF. Written as DNA, the CDR3 is TGTGCCATCAGTGAGATGGGTAGCGGGGGGCCCAGGCCGGAGCAGTTCTTC.

This clonotype was seen only a few times. The gene calls are TRBV20-1 and TRBJ1-1, with a weak D call TRBD1 (5 bases). The V end was cut by 6 bases, the J end by 3 bases, with 17 bases between. This CDR3 has 14 amino acids. The germline CDR1 and CDR2 sequences are DFQATT and SNEGSKA (reference sequence). The CDR3 sequence is CSASDRNWDTEAFF. CDR3 nucleotide sequence: TGCAGTGCGTCCGACAGAAACTGGGACACTGAAGCTTTCTTT.

The chain combines TRBV4-1 with TRBJ2-3; D possibly corresponds to TRBD1 (6 bases). Trimming removed 1 base at V and 4 bases at J, with 15 bases between. The germline CDR1 and CDR2 sequences are MGHRA and YSYEKL. This CDR3 has 16 residues. The CDR3 loop reads CASSQAVQGPPDTQYF. The CDR3 nucleotides are TGCGCCAGCAGCCAAGCGGTACAGGGACCACCAGATACGCAGTATTTT.

J is TRBJ1-5 and V is TRBV5-5, with 8 bases fitting TRBD1. Trimming took 0 bases from V and 3 from J; bases not matched to a gene: 8. The CDR3 extends over 17 amino acids. Germline V gene lookup returns CDR1 SGHKS and CDR2 YYEKEE (reference sequence). CDR3 amino acids: CASSLVGAGQDNQPQHF. CDR3 nucleotide sequence: TGTGCCAGCAGCTTGGTCGGGGCGGGACAGGACAATCAGCCCCAGCATTTT.

There are a few counts of this clonotype. The chain has TRBV5-1 and TRBJ1-1; possible D gene TRBD1, 6 bases. Germline V lookup: CDR1 SGHRS, CDR2 YFSETQ. The length of the CDR3 is 18 residues. V was trimmed by 4 bases and J by 4 bases, leaving 26 bases between them. The DNA for the CDR3 is TGCGCCAGCAGCCTCTCCGGCCGGCGAAGGGGGTTTGGCACTGAAGCTTTCTTT. It translates to CASSLSGRRRGFGTEAFF.

This clonotype showed up just a few times. The chain employs TRBV28 and TRBJ1-6; D is unresolved. The CDR3 has 12 amino acids. Germline CDR1 MDHEN, CDR2 SYDVKM. Trimming took off 5 bases at V and 11 bases at J, with 10 bases between the two ends. CDR3 DNA sequence: TGTGCCAGCAGTATCGGTGGAACACCCCTCCACTTT. Amino acids: CASSIGGTPLHF.

This clonotype was observed many times. The CDR3, as DNA: TGTGCCAGCAGCTTGGGACAGGGGTTTTTGGGCACTGAAGCTTTCTTT. This translates into CASSLGQGFLGTEAFF. The chain has TRBV7-9 and TRBJ1-1; the match to TRBD1 covers 10 bases. CDR3 length: 16 residues. V gave up 3 bases and J gave up 4 bases; unmatched junction bases: 8. Germline V CDR1 and CDR2: SEHNR, FQNEAQ (reference sequence).

This clonotype has just a few counts. The chain uses TRBV19 and TRBJ1-5; D not certain. This CDR3 spans 12 amino acids. V dropped 10 bases and J dropped 6 bases, with 13 bases sitting between them. Germline-derived CDR1 and CDR2 are LNHDA and SQIVND (reference sequence). CDR3 nucleotide sequence: TGTGCCACCTCCATGGGATCTCAGCCCCAGCATTTT. It translates to CATSMGSQPQHF.

J is TRBJ2-2 and V is TRBV6-1, with a possible D match to TRBD1 (5 bases). Germline CDR1 is MNHNS and CDR2 is SASEGT. V lost 0 bases and J 5 bases, leaving 10 bases between the germline ends. The CDR3 is made up of 15 amino acids. CDR3 region: CASSEAFSGTGELFF. The CDR3 nucleotides read TGTGCCAGCAGTGAAGCGTTTTCAGGGACCGGGGAGCTGTTTTTT.

In this sample, this clonotype turned up a few times. The rearrangement joins TRBV7-9 to TRBJ2-5; 9 nucleotides align to TRBD2. Germline V gives CDR1 SEHNR, CDR2 FQNEAQ (reference sequence). The CDR3 extends over 17 amino acids. V was clipped by 1 base and J by 4 bases; unmatched bases: 10. This chain's CDR3 is CASSLDERGAPGETQYF. The DNA for the CDR3 is TGTGCCAGCAGCTTAGACGAGCGGGGGGCCCCGGGAGAGACCCAGTACTTC.

This clonotype has just a few counts. This sequence joins TRBV5-1 and TRBJ2-3, with no clear D. The V end lost 1 base, the J end lost 0 bases, and 9 bases lay between the germline ends. CDR1 SGHRS and CDR2 YFSETQ come from the germline V gene. The CDR3 extends over 15 amino acids. The CDR3 region is CASSLSETSTDTQYF. The CDR3 region has the DNA TGCGCCAGCAGCTTGAGTGAGACTAGCACAGATACGCAGTATTTT.

The chain combines TRBV2 with TRBJ1-1; a weak D match, TRBD1 (6 bases). Germline V lookup: CDR1 SNHLY, CDR2 FYNNEI. This CDR3 comprises 14 residues. Trimming cost V 2 bases and J 7 bases, with 14 bases left between them. Here the CDR3 DNA reads TGTGCCAGCAGTGAATCAGGGGTAGACCTTGAAGCTTTCTTT. Translated: CASSESGVDLEAFF.

This clonotype has a handful of counts. The chain combines TRBV6-2 or TRBV6-3 with TRBJ1-1; D not resolved. Germline V CDR1 and CDR2: MNHEY, SVGEGT. V lost 6 bases and J lost 7, with 9 bases in between. The CDR3 is 11 residues long. Here the CDR3 reads CASSSVFEAFF. In DNA form, the CDR3 reads TGTGCCAGCAGCTCCGTATTTGAAGCTTTCTTT.

Comments on this clonotype: It may be a read error: a sequence one base away is much more abundant. CDR3 residues: CASSLQLSSYNEQYF. CDR3 nucleotide sequence: TGTGCCAGCAGTTTACAGCTGAGCTCCTACAATGAGCAGTACTTC. V usage is TRBV12-3 or TRBV12-4 and J usage is TRBJ2-1, with no clear D. The J call may be mistaken, given a closer DNA end match to TRBJ2-7. The CDR3 is made up of 15 amino acids.

The genes are TRBV9 and TRBJ2-7; D is perhaps TRBD2 (5 bases). The CDR3 is made up of 14 amino acids. V lost 3 bases and J lost 1, with 11 bases in between. Germline CDR1 and CDR2: SGDLS and YYNGEE. The CDR3 DNA is TGTGCCAGCAGCGGCGGGTTTCGGTCCTACGAGCAGTACTTC. Translated, it gives CASSGGFRSYEQYF.

The rearrangement uses TRBV19 and TRBJ1-1; D is unresolved. Per germline, CDR1 LNHDA and CDR2 SQIVND (reference sequence). Trimming shortened V by 0 bases and J by 3 bases, and 5 bases separated the two germline ends. This CDR3 contains 13 residues. CDR3 protein: CASSIDQYTEAFF. The CDR3, as DNA: TGTGCCAGTAGTATAGATCAGTACACTGAAGCTTTCTTT.

The rearrangement links TRBV15 to TRBJ2-1; 7 bases map to TRBD2. Germline CDR1 reads LNHNV; CDR2 reads YYDKDF (reference sequence). The CDR3 is made up of 16 amino acids. The V gene end was trimmed by 0 bases and the J gene end by 3 bases; junction bases not matched to a gene: 5. DNA of the CDR3: TGTGCCACCAGCAGAGAAAGGCTAGCGGTCTACAATGAGCAGTTCTTC. This encodes CATSRERLAVYNEQFF.

This clonotype was recorded many times. The rearrangement uses TRBV7-2 and TRBJ1-2, with a tentative D call TRBD1 (6 bases). The V and J ends lost 6 bases and 3 bases respectively, with 17 bases between them. This CDR3 comprises 15 residues. Germline CDR1 is SGHTA and CDR2 is FQGNSA. The CDR3 DNA sequence: TGTGCCAGCAGGGTAGGGGGGCGGGTGGACTATGGCTACACCTTC. Protein sequence: CASRVGGRVDYGYTF.

This clonotype was counted only a few times. V usage is TRBV19 and J usage is TRBJ1-2; no definite D call. The V end was cut by 3 bases, the J end by 5 bases, with 7 bases between. This CDR3 contains 12 residues. Germline CDR1 LNHDA, CDR2 SQIVND (reference sequence). CDR3 DNA sequence: TGTGCCAGTAGTATGGCGGCGTATGGCTACACCTTC. Translated, it gives CASSMAAYGYTF.

This clonotype was counted ten times or more. This chain joins TRBV5-6 and TRBJ1-2; perhaps TRBD1 as D (6 bases). Germline loops: CDR1 SGHDT, CDR2 YYEEEE. V lost 2 bases and J lost 4, with 15 bases in between. The CDR3 is 15 amino acids. The CDR3 region has the DNA TGTGCCAGCAGCTTTAACAGGGTTTGGAGCTATGGCTACACCTTC. This codes for CASSFNRVWSYGYTF.

This clonotype was observed a few times. The rearrangement uses TRBV7-6 and TRBJ1-3; D uncertain. V dropped 1 base and J dropped 0 bases, with 7 bases sitting between them. The germline V gene has CDR1 SGHVS and CDR2 FNYEAQ. This CDR3 contains 15 residues. The CDR3 loop is CASSLERSSGNTIYF. The CDR3 coding sequence is TGTGCCAGCAGCTTAGAACGGAGCTCTGGAAACACCATATATTTT.

The table lists this clonotype with many counts. The chain couples TRBV7-9 to TRBJ1-1; no firm D call. V dropped 1 base and J dropped 1 base, with 10 bases sitting between them. CDR1 SEHNR and CDR2 FQNEAQ come from the germline V gene (reference sequence). The CDR3 loop spans 15 amino acids. The CDR3 sequence: CASSLVRSGNTEAFF. DNA for the CDR3: TGTGCCAGCAGCTTAGTACGCAGTGGGAACACTGAAGCTTTCTTT.

This clonotype has a handful of counts. This rearrangement joins TRBV6-2 or TRBV6-3 to TRBJ2-3; TRBD2 matches 9 bases. Germline trimming cut 2 bases from V and 2 bases from J; bases unmatched to any gene: 8. The CDR3 covers 17 residues. From germline, CDR1 is MNHEY and CDR2 SVGEGT. The CDR3 nucleotides are TGTGCCAGCAGTTACAGTCTTGCTAGCGGGGTCACAGATACGCAGTATTTT. Encoded protein: CASSYSLASGVTDTQYF.

The table lists this clonotype with many counts. The chain employs TRBV6-2 or TRBV6-3 and TRBJ2-7; TRBD2 matches at 8 bases. Germline CDR1 is MNHEY and CDR2 is SVGEGT. The CDR3 consists of 15 residues. V shed 5 bases, J shed 1 base, and the junction held 7 bases outside the gene matches. The CDR3 coding sequence is TGTGCCAGCAGTAAACTAGCGGCTGTTTCCTACGAGCAGTACTTC. This sequence encodes CASSKLAAVSYEQYF.